Listed below are T cell receptor beta chains from one sample, sequenced in a study of technical replicates of blood from four donors. Repertoires were generated with immunoSEQ multiplex PCR, while TCRdb's copy carries only in-frame clones and drops some. This sample carries approximately 60,000 clones, 87% of them seen once, and the ten largest clones take 4.5% to 6.5%. Source material: PBMCs. All receptors come from a human donor in good health. Some clones in this sample may be carry-over from other donors' samples. CDR3s leave out the opening cysteine and the closing phenylalanine or tryptophan. Each record gives: clone size, V gene, D gene, CDR3 protein. D genes are given only for firm matches. Clone size is given for some rows only: seen once, a few or many times, or a class if the clone is expanded.

abundance: NA; v_gene: TRBV19; d_gene: TRBD2; CDR3aa: ASSSHSGGAADTQY
abundance: NA; v_gene: TRBV4-3; d_gene: TRBD2; CDR3aa: ASSQDLAGGPDTQY
abundance: NA; v_gene: TRBV29-1; d_gene: TRBD1; CDR3aa: SVTGTGVYGYT
abundance: NA; v_gene: TRBV19; d_gene: NA; CDR3aa: ASSGSSYNEQF
abundance: NA; v_gene: TRBV7-9; d_gene: NA; CDR3aa: ASSPRQGGNTEAF
abundance: NA; v_gene: TRBV5-4; d_gene: NA; CDR3aa: ASSPQGSYTEAF
abundance: NA; v_gene: TRBV6-5; d_gene: TRBD2; CDR3aa: ASSQSGGAWDTQY
abundance: NA; v_gene: TRBV19; d_gene: NA; CDR3aa: ASSISDYYNEQF
abundance: NA; v_gene: TRBV7-2; d_gene: TRBD1; CDR3aa: ASSLTRSMAGGNSPLH
abundance: once; v_gene: TRBV10-3; d_gene: NA; CDR3aa: AISGFGSLGYSNQPQH
abundance: NA; v_gene: TRBV6-5; d_gene: TRBD1; CDR3aa: ASNPGQGRAGYT
abundance: NA; v_gene: TRBV19; d_gene: TRBD1; CDR3aa: ASKDRGLQPQH
abundance: NA; v_gene: TRBV9; d_gene: NA; CDR3aa: ASSGDPGSYEQY
abundance: NA; v_gene: TRBV4-3; d_gene: TRBD1; CDR3aa: ASSRDSYSGANVLT
abundance: once; v_gene: TRBV19; d_gene: NA; CDR3aa: ASSNRDPSLNIQY
abundance: NA; v_gene: TRBV7-8; d_gene: TRBD2; CDR3aa: ASSISGRADEQY
abundance: NA; v_gene: TRBV9; d_gene: TRBD2; CDR3aa: ASSGTSDNEQF
abundance: NA; v_gene: TRBV7-9; d_gene: TRBD1; CDR3aa: ASSSPGQGWETQY
abundance: NA; v_gene: TRBV12-5; d_gene: NA; CDR3aa: ASGSLYAGELF
abundance: NA; v_gene: TRBV2; d_gene: NA; CDR3aa: ASTQQQGLNEQY
abundance: NA; v_gene: TRBV14; d_gene: TRBD2; CDR3aa: ASSQELAGGTPLGNEQF
abundance: NA; v_gene: TRBV5-1; d_gene: TRBD1; CDR3aa: ASGDSINTEAF
abundance: NA; v_gene: TRBV6-6; d_gene: NA; CDR3aa: ASSRDRVSSYEQY
abundance: NA; v_gene: TRBV7-2; d_gene: TRBD1; CDR3aa: ASSFKTGGVSEAF
abundance: NA; v_gene: TRBV6-6; d_gene: NA; CDR3aa: ASSPLRGYT
abundance: NA; v_gene: TRBV2; d_gene: NA; CDR3aa: ARRTLMNTEAF
abundance: once; v_gene: TRBV6-6; d_gene: TRBD2; CDR3aa: ASSDTSGISYEQY
abundance: NA; v_gene: TRBV4-2; d_gene: TRBD2; CDR3aa: ASSQDLVASGSTDTQY
abundance: NA; v_gene: TRBV7-2; d_gene: TRBD2; CDR3aa: ASSTTSGSPTYEQY
abundance: NA; v_gene: TRBV7-3; d_gene: NA; CDR3aa: ASRAGTDDYNEQF
abundance: once; v_gene: TRBV5-1; d_gene: TRBD2; CDR3aa: ASSLISSGEGAQY
abundance: NA; v_gene: TRBV28; d_gene: NA; CDR3aa: ASSLGGAGVKNIQY
abundance: NA; v_gene: TRBV6-1; d_gene: NA; CDR3aa: ASSLGAVANYGYT
abundance: NA; v_gene: TRBV7-3; d_gene: TRBD2; CDR3aa: ASSLSSLAGTTDTQY
abundance: NA; v_gene: TRBV12-5; d_gene: TRBD2; CDR3aa: ASGSRLAGATGELF
abundance: NA; v_gene: TRBV1; d_gene: NA; CDR3aa: TSTRKNPTYEQY
abundance: NA; v_gene: TRBV9; d_gene: TRBD1; CDR3aa: ASSVGQGGDQPQH
abundance: NA; v_gene: TRBV5-4; d_gene: TRBD1; CDR3aa: ASSPQGLNTEAF
abundance: NA; v_gene: TRBV7-3; d_gene: NA; CDR3aa: ASSSGLTREVGEQY
abundance: NA; v_gene: TRBV30; d_gene: NA; CDR3aa: AWRRVGRSSGNTIY
abundance: NA; v_gene: TRBV2; d_gene: NA; CDR3aa: ASSLQGEETQY
abundance: NA; v_gene: TRBV7-2; d_gene: NA; CDR3aa: ASSGAVLNEKLF
abundance: NA; v_gene: TRBV15; d_gene: NA; CDR3aa: ATSRDSTGHGEKLF
abundance: NA; v_gene: TRBV28; d_gene: NA; CDR3aa: ASSKLQSYRDSNQPQH
abundance: once; v_gene: TRBV10-1; d_gene: TRBD1; CDR3aa: AMYRGPYT
abundance: NA; v_gene: TRBV7-2; d_gene: NA; CDR3aa: ASSLVHRNQPQH
abundance: NA; v_gene: TRBV15; d_gene: TRBD1; CDR3aa: ATSYSEQGLQH
abundance: NA; v_gene: TRBV5-1; d_gene: TRBD1; CDR3aa: ASSPTTGKGQETQY
abundance: NA; v_gene: TRBV7-2; d_gene: NA; CDR3aa: ASTYLGGRETQY
abundance: once; v_gene: TRBV7-3; d_gene: TRBD2; CDR3aa: ASSQKRGNTGELF
abundance: NA; v_gene: TRBV21-1; d_gene: NA; CDR3aa: ASSPIYEQY